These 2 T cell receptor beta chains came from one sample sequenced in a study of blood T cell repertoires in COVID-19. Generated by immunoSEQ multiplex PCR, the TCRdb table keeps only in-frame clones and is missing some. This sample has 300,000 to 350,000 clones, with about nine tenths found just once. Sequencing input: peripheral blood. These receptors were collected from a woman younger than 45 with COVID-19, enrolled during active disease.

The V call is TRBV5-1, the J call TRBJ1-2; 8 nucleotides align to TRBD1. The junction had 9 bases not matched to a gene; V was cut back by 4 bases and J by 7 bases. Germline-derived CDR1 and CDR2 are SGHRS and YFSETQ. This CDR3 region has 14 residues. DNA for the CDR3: TGCGCCAGCAGCCCGTCGACAGGGGCGGGTGGCTACACCTTC. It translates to CASSPSTGAGGYTF.

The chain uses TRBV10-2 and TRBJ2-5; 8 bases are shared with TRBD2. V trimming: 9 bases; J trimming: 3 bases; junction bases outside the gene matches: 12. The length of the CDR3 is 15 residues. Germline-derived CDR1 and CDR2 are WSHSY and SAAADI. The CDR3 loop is CASRSAGLGEETQYF. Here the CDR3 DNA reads TGCGCCAGTCGGTCTGCGGGACTAGGAGAAGAGACCCAGTACTTC.